The 24 T cell receptor beta chains presented below share a single source sample, sequenced in a study of STAT5B mutations in CD4+ large granular lymphocyte leukemia. The table came from immunoSEQ multiplex PCR; TCRdb's copy has only in-frame clones and leaves some out. Here the sample spans about 30,000 clones, under 85% being singletons. The specimen sequenced was CD4+ T cells from blood buffy coats. These receptors were taken from a human donor in good health.

This chain joins TRBV28 and TRBJ1-2; tentatively, D is TRBD1 (6 bases). The ends were cut back, 4 bases at V and 5 bases at J, with 23 bases in the middle. CDR3 length: 17 residues. Germline V gene data show CDR1 as MDHEN and CDR2 as SYDVKM. This chain's CDR3 is CASSSTDGRGAGYGYTF. DNA for the CDR3: TGTGCCAGCAGTTCGACAGATGGAAGGGGGGCGGGGTATGGCTACACCTTC.

The chain carries TRBV5-1 and TRBJ1-1, with D possibly being TRBD1 (6 bases). V lost 1 base and J lost 4, with 11 bases in between. CDR1 is SGHRS and CDR2 is YFSETQ in the germline V gene. CDR3 length equals 14 residues. The CDR3 DNA sequence: TGCGCCAGCAGCTTGACAGGGTTGGGCACTGAAGCTTTCTTT. Translated, it gives CASSLTGLGTEAFF.

The chain joins TRBV28 to TRBJ2-5; 8 bases line up with TRBD2. Germline-derived CDR1 and CDR2 are MDHEN and SYDVKM. The CDR3 runs 15 residues. Trimming removed 4 bases from V and 4 bases from J; junction bases left unmatched: 8. The CDR3 DNA reads as TGTGCCAGCAGTTCGAGCAGCGGGGGATCAGAGACCCAGTACTTC. Protein: CASSSSSGGSETQYF.

In its sample, this clone was seen once. The rearrangement joins TRBV5-8 to TRBJ2-3, with TRBD1 as a possible D gene (5 bases). Germline V lookup: CDR1 SGHTS, CDR2 YDEGEE. The CDR3 consists of 16 residues. Trimming took off 1 base at V and 1 base at J, with 13 bases between the two ends. CDR3 DNA: TGTGCCAGCAGCTTGTACCAGGGTTTGGGCACAGATACGCAGTATTTT. This encodes CASSLYQGLGTDTQYF.

The gene calls are TRBV28 and TRBJ1-1; D not resolved. With 2 bases removed from V and 1 base from J, the gap between germline ends came to 20 bases. This CDR3 is built from 18 residues. The germline V gene encodes CDR1 MDHEN and CDR2 SYDVKM. Written as DNA, the CDR3 is TGTGCCAGCAGTTTAGTCGGGATGGTTGTTGGGTGGAACACTGAAGCTTTCTTT. This codes for CASSLVGMVVGWNTEAFF.

This sequence joins TRBV30 and TRBJ2-7; D gene uncertain. Trimming took 1 base from V and 7 from J, leaving 17 bases between them. CDR1 is GTSNPN and CDR2 is SVGIG in the germline V gene (reference sequence). The CDR3 covers 14 residues. CDR3 sequence: CAWSETDWAKEQYF. In DNA form, the CDR3 reads TGTGCCTGGAGTGAGACGGATTGGGCGAAGGAGCAGTACTTC. The variable domain in full, with the rest retrieved from reference TRBV30 and TRBJ2-7, is SQTIHQWPATLVQPVGSPLSLECTVEGTSNPNLYWYRQAAGRGLQLLFYSVGIGQISSEVPQNLSASRPQDRQFILSSKKLLLSDSGFYLCAWSETDWAKEQYFGPGTRLTVT.

A few counts support this clone. The chain carries TRBV7-9 and TRBJ2-7; the match to TRBD2 covers 11 bases. The CDR3 consists of 18 residues. With 5 bases clipped from V and 5 bases from J, the junction kept 17 bases outside the gene matches. Germline V gives CDR1 SEHNR, CDR2 FQNEAQ (reference sequence). CDR3 residues: CASSPFGASGRILHEQYF. The CDR3 DNA follows: TGTGCCAGCAGCCCATTCGGGGCTAGCGGGAGGATTCTCCACGAGCAGTACTTC.

V and J are TRBV10-3 and TRBJ2-5; possibly TRBD1 for D (6 bases). Germline CDR1 ENHRY, CDR2 SYGVKD. The CDR3 spans 14 residues. Trimming shortened V by 6 bases and J by 1 base, and 12 bases separated the two germline ends. CDR3 DNA sequence: TGTGCCATCAGCCCCAGGGGCACCCAAGAGACCCAGTACTTC. Translated, it gives CAISPRGTQETQYF.

This clone appeared once. The chain is built from TRBV6-5 and TRBJ2-1; D gene unclear. Germline V gene sequence: CDR1 MNHEY, CDR2 SVGAGI. With 2 bases removed from V and 4 bases from J, the gap between germline ends came to 12 bases. The CDR3 runs 15 residues. The CDR3 here is CASSYRLDPYNEQFF. CDR3 sequence (DNA): TGTGCCAGCAGTTACCGCTTAGACCCTTACAATGAGCAGTTCTTC.

The chain carries TRBV6-5 and TRBJ2-2; 7 bases are a match to TRBD1. This CDR3 has 15 residues. CDR1 is MNHEY and CDR2 is SVGAGI in the germline V gene. J lost 0 bases, V lost 10 bases, and 8 bases had no gene match. CDR3: CATFVGQANTGELFF. The CDR3 region has the DNA TGTGCCACCTTCGTAGGACAGGCGAACACCGGGGAGCTGTTTTTT.

The gene calls are TRBV5-4 and TRBJ2-3; 7 positions agree with TRBD2. The junction had 12 bases not matched to a gene; V was cut back by 4 bases and J by 4 bases. The CDR3 is made up of 16 amino acids. CDR1 SGHNT and CDR2 YYREEE come from the germline V gene (reference sequence). CDR3 DNA sequence: TGTGCCAGCAGCCTCAAAAGCGGGATGATCGCAGATACGCAGTATTTT. Its translation is CASSLKSGMIADTQYF.

The sample holds a few counts of this clone. The V call is TRBV11-2, the J call TRBJ2-1; D may match TRBD1 or TRBD2 (7 bases each). Germline V gene sequence: CDR1 SGHAT, CDR2 FQNNGV. The CDR3 is 16 residues long. Trimming shortened V by 6 bases and J by 6 bases, and 21 bases separated the two germline ends. The CDR3 sequence: CASRTLTGRVFNEQFF. CDR3 bases: TGTGCCAGCAGAACCCTGACAGGGAGGGTGTTCAATGAGCAGTTCTTC.

This clone was detected only once. The rearrangement uses TRBV7-6 and TRBJ2-5; D ambiguous. The CDR3 is 15 amino acids. V shed 2 bases and J shed 2 bases, with 12 bases lying between them. Germline assignment: CDR1 SGHVS and CDR2 FNYEAQ. The chain's CDR3 is CASSLWPARQETQYF. In DNA, the CDR3 is TGTGCCAGCAGCTTATGGCCGGCGAGGCAAGAGACCCAGTACTTC.

This clone has only one observation. The V call is TRBV7-8, the J call TRBJ2-7; weak D call: TRBD2 (5 bases). The germline V gene has CDR1 SGHVS and CDR2 FQNEAQ. The V and J ends lost 1 base and 3 bases respectively, with 10 bases between them. This CDR3 spans 14 amino acids. CDR3 amino acids: CASSLGTYHYEQYF. CDR3 sequence (DNA): TGTGCCAGCAGCTTAGGGACTTATCACTACGAGCAGTACTTC.

DNA of the CDR3: TGTGCCAGTAGTATAGGGACAGGGCGAGAGACCCAGTACTTC. Protein: CASSIGTGRETQYF. This chain connects TRBV19 to TRBJ2-5, with TRBD1 identical over 8 bases. The J segment lost 4 bases and the V segment lost 1 base, leaving 2 bases of the junction unmatched. Germline V lookup: CDR1 LNHDA, CDR2 SQIVND (reference sequence). The CDR3 loop spans 14 amino acids.

The V call is TRBV15, the J call TRBJ2-4; no firm D call. This CDR3 contains 15 residues. Germline V gene data show CDR1 as LNHNV and CDR2 as YYDKDF (reference sequence). V was pared by 5 bases and J by 7 bases, with 18 bases between. The DNA for the CDR3 is TGTGCCACCAGCCGCTACGGTGTCGTTGGGAACATTCAGTACTTC. The encoded protein is CATSRYGVVGNIQYF.

This clone was counted once. This rearrangement joins TRBV15 to TRBJ2-3, with D possibly being TRBD2 (6 bases). Germline values: CDR1 LNHNV, CDR2 YYDKDF (reference sequence). V dropped 2 bases and J dropped 1 base, with 22 bases sitting between them. The CDR3 spans 19 residues. The chain's CDR3 is CATSRTYAGTGERTDTQYF. The CDR3 nucleotides read TGTGCCACCAGCAGAACGTATGCCGGGACTGGGGAGCGCACAGATACGCAGTATTTT.

The J gene is TRBJ2-5, the V gene TRBV25-1, with D possibly being TRBD1 or TRBD2 (5 bases each). Germline CDR1 MGHDK, CDR2 SYGVNS. The CDR3 covers 14 residues. The ends were cut back, 3 bases at V and 4 bases at J, with 12 bases in the middle. CDR3 residues: CASSDWGKGETQYF. The CDR3 DNA reads as TGTGCCAGCAGTGATTGGGGGAAAGGAGAGACCCAGTACTTC.

This sequence joins TRBV2 and TRBJ2-1, with 9 bases matching TRBD2. Germline CDR1 and CDR2: SNHLY and FYNNEI. The CDR3 is 15 amino acids. After removal of 0 bases from V and 6 bases from J, the junction contained 3 bases not matched to a gene. Here the CDR3 reads CASSEALSGGNEQFF. DNA of the CDR3: TGTGCCAGCAGTGAAGCGCTTAGCGGGGGCAATGAGCAGTTCTTC.

The V gene is TRBV15, the J gene TRBJ2-1; possibly TRBD2 for D (5 bases). Germline CDR1 and CDR2: LNHNV and YYDKDF (reference sequence). The germline V and J ends were trimmed by 3 bases and 0 bases, with 12 bases remaining between them. This CDR3 contains 16 residues. The CDR3 sequence is CATSSSSPSSYNEQFF. CDR3 coding DNA: TGTGCCACCAGCAGTTCTAGCCCCAGCTCCTACAATGAGCAGTTCTTC.

V usage is TRBV6-6 and J usage is TRBJ1-4, with a possible D match to TRBD1 (6 bases). CDR3 length equals 16 residues. The V and J ends lost 0 bases and 8 bases respectively, with 16 bases between them. Germline V gives CDR1 MNHNY, CDR2 SVGAGI (reference sequence). The CDR3 spells CASSYSIGRGQEKLFF. CDR3 bases: TGTGCCAGCAGTTACTCGATTGGCCGGGGGCAGGAAAAACTGTTTTTT.

The chain uses TRBV10-3 and TRBJ2-7; 9 nucleotides line up with TRBD2. Germline trimming cut 6 bases from V and 4 bases from J; bases unmatched to any gene: 7. CDR1 is ENHRY and CDR2 is SYGVKD in the germline V gene. The CDR3 spans 14 residues. The CDR3 DNA reads TGTGCCATCAGGACAAGCGGGGGGCATTACGAGCAGTACTTC. Its translation: CAIRTSGGHYEQYF.

The chain carries TRBV11-2 and TRBJ2-5; no firm D call. CDR3 length equals 15 residues. The germline V and J ends were trimmed by 3 bases and 3 bases, with 14 bases remaining between them. CDR1 SGHAT and CDR2 FQNNGV come from the germline V gene. The DNA of the CDR3 is TGTGCCAGCAGCTTGGGCGCAGATCTAGAAGAGACCCAGTACTTC. It encodes CASSLGADLEETQYF.

This clone has only a few counts. This sequence joins TRBV20-1 and TRBJ1-6; D ambiguous. Between the trimmed V and J ends, which lost 4 bases and 14 bases, there was a span of 12 bases. This CDR3 has 11 amino acids. Per germline, CDR1 DFQATT and CDR2 SNEGSKA (reference sequence). The CDR3 sequence: CSAITIGALHF. The CDR3 coding sequence is TGCAGTGCTATAACCATCGGGGCCCTCCACTTT.